These T cell receptor beta chains were read from a single sample in a study of cytomegalovirus exposure and HLA in healthy donors. Only in-frame clones appear in the TCRdb table, and some are missing; sequencing was by immunoSEQ multiplex PCR. In the table there are about 180,000 clones, 70% to 80% of which are singletons. The specimen sequenced was PBMCs. The receptor set was obtained from a man in his sixties in good health and CMV-seronegative. CDR3s include the opening cysteine and the closing phenylalanine or tryptophan. The D gene is left open where the match is weak. The listing skips clone size in some rows; elsewhere it reads once, few, many or a size class.

TRBJ2-7 | TRBV5-6 | . | . | TGTGCCAGCAGCCTGAGCTCCTACGAGCAGTACTTC | CASSLSSYEQYF
TRBJ2-1 | TRBV7-9 | TRBD2 | . | TGTGCCAGCAGCTTAGTAGTTACTAGCGGGAGCAATGAGCAGTTCTTC | CASSLVVTSGSNEQFF
TRBJ1-2 | TRBV14 | . | . | TGTGCCAGCAGCCGAGCTGGGGGGGCTGATGGCTACACCTTC | CASSRAGGADGYTF
TRBJ1-5 | TRBV27 | . | . | TGTGCCAGCAGTTTGGGCAGGGGAGGGTATCAGCCCCAGCATTTT | CASSLGRGGYQPQHF
TRBJ2-1 | TRBV7-3 | . | . | TGTGCCAGCGCGCGGTTAAACAACGAGCAGTTCTTC | CASARLNNEQFF
TRBJ2-1 | TRBV6-1 | TRBD2 | . | TGTGCCAGCGTCTATTGGGAGGGCGCGGACAATGAGCAGTTCTTC | CASVYWEGADNEQFF
TRBJ2-3 | TRBV10-3 | TRBD1 | . | TGTGCCATCAGCGGACAGGTCACAGATACGCAGTATTTT | CAISGQVTDTQYF
TRBJ1-1 | TRBV9 | . | . | TGTGCCAGCAGCCTGGGACACCTGAACACTGAAGCTTTCTTT | CASSLGHLNTEAFF
TRBJ1-2 | TRBV27 | TRBD1 | once | TGTGCCAGCAGGCCCGGGACAGGGGGTGATGGCTACACCTTC | CASRPGTGGDGYTF
TRBJ2-7 | TRBV29-1 | . | . | TGCAGCGTTGGACCAGGGAACTACGAGCAGTACTTC | CSVGPGNYEQYF
TRBJ2-2 | TRBV5-1 | . | . | TGCGCCAGCAGCTTTCTTTCAGGTTCCTCGAACACCGGGGAGCTGTTTTTT | CASSFLSGSSNTGELFF
TRBJ2-7 | TRBV9 | . | . | TGTGCCAGCAGCGTAGAGGGCAGGGTCCACGAGCAGTACTTC | CASSVEGRVHEQYF
TRBJ2-7 | TRBV5-1 | TRBD1 | few | TGCGCCAGCAGCCTGGACAGGGCCTACGAGCAGTACTTC | CASSLDRAYEQYF
TRBJ1-5 | TRBV28 | . | . | TGTGCCAGCAGTTTATCCGGGGGATTTAATCAGCCCCAGCATTTT | CASSLSGGFNQPQHF
TRBJ2-7 | TRBV28 | . | . | TGTGCCAGCAGGTCGAGACGACAGACCTACGAGCAGTACTTC | CASRSRRQTYEQYF
TRBJ2-5 | TRBV5-4 | . | . | TGTGCCAGCAGCCCCGGAGGCAGTAGGGAGACCCAGTACTTC | CASSPGGSRETQYF
TRBJ2-1 | TRBV5-1 | TRBD2 | . | TGCGCCAGCAGCTTGGAAAGCGGGGGGTACAATGAGCAGTTCTTC | CASSLESGGYNEQFF
TRBJ1-2 | TRBV18 | . | . | TGTGCCAGCTCCGTTGTAGATGATTTTGGCTACACCTTC | CASSVVDDFGYTF
TRBJ1-2 | TRBV5-1 | . | . | TGCGCCAGCAGCTTAGGTGGGCAGAACAATGGCTACACCTTC | CASSLGGQNNGYTF
TRBJ1-5 | TRBV30 | . | . | TGTGCCTGGAGTGTACGAGTGGGGGCTAGCAATCAGCCCCAGAATTTT | CAWSVRVGASNQPQNF
TRBJ1-1 | TRBV2 | . | . | TGTGCCAGCAGTGAAGCTTTAAGGGGAACTGAAGCTTTCTTT | CASSEALRGTEAFF
TRBJ2-3 | TRBV5-6 | . | . | TGTGCCAGCAGCCCCGGCGGCTTCCCAGATACGCAGTATTTT | CASSPGGFPDTQYF
TRBJ2-2 | TRBV5-1 | . | few | TGCGCCAGCAGCTTAACATTAAGCGCCGGGGAGCTGTTTTTT | CASSLTLSAGELFF
TRBJ1-2 | TRBV27 | TRBD1 | once | TGTGCCAGCAGTTTATACAGGGGGGGGGACTATGGCTACACCTTC | CASSLYRGGDYGYTF
TRBJ2-7 | TRBV6-5 | TRBD2 | few | TGTGCCAGCAGTTACGGGGCGGGGGTCTACGAGCAGTACTTC | CASSYGAGVYEQYF
TRBJ1-2 | TRBV30 | . | . | TGTGCCTGGAGTTCCAAGGGACTGTATGGCTACACCTTC | CAWSSKGLYGYTF
TRBJ1-4 | TRBV15 | . | . | TGTGCCACCAGCAGTGGGGGGTTTTCGGATGCTGAAAAACTGTTTTTT | CATSSGGFSDAEKLFF
TRBJ1-2 | TRBV27 | . | . | TGTGCCAGCAGTTCGACAGCTAACTATGGCTACACCTTC | CASSSTANYGYTF
TRBJ1-5 | TRBV6-1 | . | . | TGTGCCAGCAGTATCAGGGTATATCAGCCCCAGCATTTT | CASSIRVYQPQHF
TRBJ1-1 | TRBV5-1 | . | . | TGCGCCAGCAGCCCGGGGGGATCGAACACTGAAGCTTTCTTT | CASSPGGSNTEAFF
TRBJ2-1 | TRBV28 | TRBD2 | . | TGTGCCAGCAGCTTTAGCGGGGAGGTCCTGGGTAATGAGCAGTTCTTC | CASSFSGEVLGNEQFF
TRBJ1-2 | TRBV5-4 | . | . | TGTGCCAGCAGCCTAGAGGCGGGGACCGGTGGCTACACCTTC | CASSLEAGTGGYTF
TRBJ2-3 | TRBV4-2 | TRBD2 | . | TGTGCCAGCACCTTAGCGGGGGGGAGCACAGATACGCAGTATTTT | CASTLAGGSTDTQYF
TRBJ2-3 | TRBV29-1 | TRBD2 | . | TGCAGCGCCGCGACTAGCGGGGGGTCAGATACGCAGTATTTT | CSAATSGGSDTQYF
TRBJ1-1 | TRBV6-4 | TRBD1 | . | TGTGCCAGCAGCAAGACAGGGGCAGGCACTGAAGCTTTCTTT | CASSKTGAGTEAFF
TRBJ2-1 | TRBV29-1 | . | . | TGCAGCGTTGACTATAGCTCCTACAATGAGCAGTTCTTC | CSVDYSSYNEQFF
TRBJ2-7 | TRBV28 | TRBD2 | . | TGTGCCAGCAGTTCGCCTAGCGGGATTCCTCCCGGCGAGCAGTACTTC | CASSSPSGIPPGEQYF
TRBJ1-1 | TRBV9 | . | . | TGTGCCAGCAGCTTCCGGGTAGGGGCTGAAGCTTTCTTT | CASSFRVGAEAFF
TRBJ1-2 | TRBV6-5 | . | . | TGTGCCAGCAGTTATAAGGGGTGGGGCTACACCTTC | CASSYKGWGYTF
TRBJ2-7 | TRBV5-1 | TRBD2 | . | TGCGCCAGCAGCTTCTTAGCGGGAGGGCCGCCCGAGCAGTACTTC | CASSFLAGGPPEQYF
TRBJ1-1 | TRBV7-2 | . | . | TGTGCCAGCAGCCCCCTGACGGACACGAAAGCTTTCTTT | CASSPLTDTKAFF
TRBJ2-5 | TRBV18 | TRBD1 | . | TGTGCCAGCTCTCGAGGACAGGGGCATGAGACCCAGTACTTC | CASSRGQGHETQYF
TRBJ1-1 | TRBV2 | . | . | TGTGCCAGCAGTCCTCTTCCGGAGCCCAGTGAAGCTTTCTTT | CASSPLPEPSEAFF
TRBJ2-5 | TRBV7-9 | TRBD1 | . | TGTGCCAGCAGCCGTGGGGACAGGGGGCCTGAAGAGACCCAGTACTTC | CASSRGDRGPEETQYF
TRBJ1-5 | TRBV7-9 | TRBD1 | . | TGTGCCAGCAGCTTAGACAGGGGGTGGAATCAGCCCCAGCATTTT | CASSLDRGWNQPQHF
TRBJ2-5 | TRBV27 | . | few | TGTGCCAGCAGTCCGCTGGGGGACTTTGGGACCCAGTACTTC | CASSPLGDFGTQYF
TRBJ2-3 | TRBV5-4 | . | . | TGTGCCAGCACCCATGCTAGCGGCACAGATACGCAGTATTTT | CASTHASGTDTQYF
TRBJ1-1 | TRBV9 | . | . | TGTGCCAGCAGCGAGGGGGGGGACACTGAAGCTTTCTTT | CASSEGGDTEAFF
TRBJ1-1 | TRBV6-5 | TRBD1 | . | TGTGCCAGCAGTAGCCACGGGGGACAGCTCACTGAAGCTTTCTTT | CASSSHGGQLTEAFF